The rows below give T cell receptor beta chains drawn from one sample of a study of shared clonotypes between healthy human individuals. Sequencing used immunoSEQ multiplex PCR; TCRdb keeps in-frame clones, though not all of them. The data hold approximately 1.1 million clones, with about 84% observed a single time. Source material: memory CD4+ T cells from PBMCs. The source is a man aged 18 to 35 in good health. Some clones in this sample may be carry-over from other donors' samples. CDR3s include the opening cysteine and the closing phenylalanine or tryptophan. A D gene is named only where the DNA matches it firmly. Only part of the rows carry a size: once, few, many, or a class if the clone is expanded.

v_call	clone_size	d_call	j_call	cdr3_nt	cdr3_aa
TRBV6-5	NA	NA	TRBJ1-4	TGTGCCAGCAGTCGATCACGGGAAAAACTGTTTTTT	CASSRSREKLFF
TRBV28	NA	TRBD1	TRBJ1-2	TGTGCCAGCAGTCCCCCAGGGGGCTGGCGCTACACCTTC	CASSPPGGWRYTF
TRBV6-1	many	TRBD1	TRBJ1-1	TGTGCCAGCAGAGACAGGGACACTGAAGCTTTCTTT	CASRDRDTEAFF
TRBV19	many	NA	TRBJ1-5	TGTGCCAGTAGTATAGCGGCGGTAGGCAATCAGCCCCAGCATTTT	CASSIAAVGNQPQHF
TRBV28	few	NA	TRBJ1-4	TGTGCCAGCAGTTTAGGGGGTGAGGGTGAAAAACTGTTTTTT	CASSLGGEGEKLFF
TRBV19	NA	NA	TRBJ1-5	TGTGCCAGTAGCCGGGGGATCAATCAGCCCCAGCATTTT	CASSRGINQPQHF
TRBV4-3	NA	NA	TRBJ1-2	TGCGCCAGCAGCCGGGCGTACGAGAATGGCTACACCTTC	CASSRAYENGYTF
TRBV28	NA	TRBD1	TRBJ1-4	TGTGCCAGCAGTTCCATAGGGGACAGGGGGTTCGTAAAACTGTTTTTT	CASSSIGDRGFVKLFF
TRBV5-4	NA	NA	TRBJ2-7	TGTGCCAGCAGCATGTTAACAGGGCACGAGCAGTACTTC	CASSMLTGHEQYF
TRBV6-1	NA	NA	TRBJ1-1	TGTGCCAGCAGTGAAATAACGGGAGGGTGGGACACTGAAGCTTTCTTT	CASSEITGGWDTEAFF
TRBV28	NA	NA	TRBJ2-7	TGTGCCAGCAGTTTAGGGCGGGACTACGAGCAGTACTTC	CASSLGRDYEQYF
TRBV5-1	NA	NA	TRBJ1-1	TGCGCCAGCAGCTTGGGGCCGGGCGCGACTGAAGCTTTCTTT	CASSLGPGATEAFF
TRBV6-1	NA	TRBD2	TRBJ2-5	TGTGCCAGCAGTGACCCGGGTGGAGCGGGGACAGAGACCCAGTACTTC	CASSDPGGAGTETQYF
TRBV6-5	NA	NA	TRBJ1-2	TGTGCCAGCAGTCCGAGCGGCCGGACGAAGGAGGGCTACACCTTC	CASSPSGRTKEGYTF
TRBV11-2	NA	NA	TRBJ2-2	TGTGCCAGCAGCCGACAGGAGGCCGGGGAGCTGTTTTTT	CASSRQEAGELFF
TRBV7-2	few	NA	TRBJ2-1	TGTGCCAGCAGCCCGGGGATTAATGAGCAGTTCTTC	CASSPGINEQFF
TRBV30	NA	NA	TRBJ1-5	NA	CAWGPGTGPEHF
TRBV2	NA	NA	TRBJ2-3	TGTGCCAGCAGTGAGCGAGTAAATACGCAGTATTTT	CASSERVNTQYF
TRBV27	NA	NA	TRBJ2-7	TGTGCCAGCAGTTTTCAGAGCTCCTACGAGCAGTACTTC	CASSFQSSYEQYF
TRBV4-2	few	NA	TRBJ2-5	TGTGCCAGCAGCCAAGACTGGAGCGGCCAAGAGACCCAGTACTTC	CASSQDWSGQETQYF
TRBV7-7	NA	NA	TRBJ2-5	TGTGCCAGCAGCCCCACGGGGTCCGAGACCCAGTACTTC	CASSPTGSETQYF
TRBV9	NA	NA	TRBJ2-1	TGTGCCAGCAGCGTAGTCCCCGACAATGAGCAGTTCTTC	CASSVVPDNEQFF
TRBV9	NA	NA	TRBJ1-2	TGTGCCAGCAGCGTAGAGGCCGGGTCCGGCTACACCTTC	CASSVEAGSGYTF
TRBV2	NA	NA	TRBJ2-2	TGTGCCAGCATCTGGCAGGCAAACACCGGGGAGCTGTTTTTT	CASIWQANTGELFF
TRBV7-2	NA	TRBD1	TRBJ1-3	TGTGCCAGCAGCCCTGGACAGGCATACTCTGGAAACACCATATATTTT	CASSPGQAYSGNTIYF
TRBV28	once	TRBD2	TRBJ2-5	TGTGCCAGCAGTTTAACTAGCGGGTACCAAGAGACCCAGTACTTC	CASSLTSGYQETQYF
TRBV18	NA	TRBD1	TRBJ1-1	TGTGCCAGCTCGCAGGGGGCGAACACTGAAGCTTTCTTT	CASSQGANTEAFF
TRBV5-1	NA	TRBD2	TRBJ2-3	TGCGCCAGCAGCCCTACTAGCGGGAGCACAGATACGCAGTATTTT	CASSPTSGSTDTQYF
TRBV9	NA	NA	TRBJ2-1	TGTGCCAGCAGCGTAGGAGGGGCGACGTACAATGAGCAGTTCTTC	CASSVGGATYNEQFF
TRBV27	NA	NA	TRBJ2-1	TGTGCCAGCAGAGACTCCTTTGCGGGCCTAACCTACAATGAGCAGTTCTTC	CASRDSFAGLTYNEQFF
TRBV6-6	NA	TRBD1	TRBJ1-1	TGTGCCAGTCTAACCGGGACAGGGGGAACTGAAGCTTTCTTT	CASLTGTGGTEAFF
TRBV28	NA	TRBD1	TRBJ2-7	TGTGCCAGCATAAAGGGACAGGGGTCCTACGAGCAGTACTTC	CASIKGQGSYEQYF
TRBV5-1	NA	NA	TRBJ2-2	TGCGCCAGCAGCTTACCGGGAGCCGGCACCGGGGAGCTGTTTTTT	CASSLPGAGTGELFF
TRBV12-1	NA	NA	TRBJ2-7	TGTGCCAGCAGCGAACCCCTTTCCGGGTCGAAAGACTACGAGCAGTACTTC	CASSEPLSGSKDYEQYF
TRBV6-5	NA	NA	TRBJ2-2	TGTGCCAGCAGTTACTCGTGGACTCGGCCCGGGGAGCTGTTTTTT	CASSYSWTRPGELFF
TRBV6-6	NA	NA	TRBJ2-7	TGTGCCAGCAGTTACTCCCCCCGGGAGGAGCAGTACTTC	CASSYSPREEQYF
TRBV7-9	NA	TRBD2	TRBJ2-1	TGTGCCAGCAGCTTAAAGGGAGGGCTCTCCTACAATGAGCAGTTCTTC	CASSLKGGLSYNEQFF
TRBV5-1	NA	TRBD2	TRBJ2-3	TGCGCCAGCAGCTTGGGACTAGCGGGAAGATCTAGCACAGATACGCAGTATTTT	CASSLGLAGRSSTDTQYF
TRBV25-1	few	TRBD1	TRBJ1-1	TGTGCCAGCAGTGGGGAGACAGGGATCGACACTGAAGCTTTCTTT	CASSGETGIDTEAFF
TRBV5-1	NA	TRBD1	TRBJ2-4	TGCGCCAGCAGATCCGGGACAGGGACCAAAAACATTCAGTACTTC	CASRSGTGTKNIQYF
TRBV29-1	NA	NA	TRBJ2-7	TGCAGCGTTGAAGGTCCAGGGAGGAACGAGCAGTACTTC	CSVEGPGRNEQYF
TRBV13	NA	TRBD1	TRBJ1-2	TGTGCCAGCAGCTTAGGCGGGAGACAGGGGAGAAACTATGGCTACACCTTC	CASSLGGRQGRNYGYTF
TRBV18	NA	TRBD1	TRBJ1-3	TGTGCCAGCTCACCGTCGGGACAGGAGACTGGAAACACCATATATTTT	CASSPSGQETGNTIYF
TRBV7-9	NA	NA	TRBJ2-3	TGTGCCAGCAGCTTTAGGGGAGATACGCAGTATTTT	CASSFRGDTQYF
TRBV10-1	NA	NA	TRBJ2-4	TGCGCCAGCAGTGTTGGAGGACTCGCGGCCAAAAACATTCAGTACTTC	CASSVGGLAAKNIQYF
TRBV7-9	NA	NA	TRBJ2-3	TGTGCCAGCAGCGGGCGACCTTGGGCAGATACGCAGTATTTT	CASSGRPWADTQYF
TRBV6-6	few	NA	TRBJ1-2	TGTGCCAGCAGACAGAGGAGGGAGGATGGCTACACCTTC	CASRQRREDGYTF
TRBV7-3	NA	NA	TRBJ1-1	TGTGCCAGCAGCTTAGGGAGGACGGGGAACACTGAAGCTTTCTTT	CASSLGRTGNTEAFF
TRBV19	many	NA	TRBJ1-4	TGTGCCAGTAACCCCCCAGGGAGACCTAATGAAAAACTGTTTTTT	CASNPPGRPNEKLFF
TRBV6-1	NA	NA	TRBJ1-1	TGTGCCAGCAGCCCGGTGGGGGGGCTGACTGAAGCTTTCTTT	CASSPVGGLTEAFF
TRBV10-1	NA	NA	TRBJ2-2	TGCGCCAGCAGTGACGTCGGTTCTAACACCGGGGAGCTGTTTTTT	CASSDVGSNTGELFF
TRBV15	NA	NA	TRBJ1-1	TGTGCCACCAGCAGAGCAACAGATGAAGCTTTCTTT	CATSRATDEAFF
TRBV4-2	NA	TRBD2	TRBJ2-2	TGTGCCAGCAGCCACGTCGGACTAGCGGGAGGGGAAACCGGGGAGCTGTTTTTT	CASSHVGLAGGETGELFF
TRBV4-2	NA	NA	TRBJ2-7	TGTGCCAGCAGCCCCGCCCGAGTCACGGGGGCCTACGAGCAGTACTTC	CASSPARVTGAYEQYF
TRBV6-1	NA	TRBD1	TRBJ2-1	TGTGCCAGCAGGACAGGGTACTACAATGAGCAGTTCTTC	CASRTGYYNEQFF
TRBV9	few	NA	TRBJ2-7	TGTGCCAGCAGCATGGGACCGGGGTACGAGCAGTACTTC	CASSMGPGYEQYF
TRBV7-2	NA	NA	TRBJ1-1	TGTGCCAGCAGCTTCGGGACAACCGTTCTAAACACTGAAGCTTTCTTT	CASSFGTTVLNTEAFF
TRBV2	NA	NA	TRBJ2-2	TGTGCCAGCAGTGATCGGGCAGCGAACACCGGGGAGCTGTTTTTT	CASSDRAANTGELFF
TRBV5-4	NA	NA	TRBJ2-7	TGTGCCAGCAGCTCCGCGGGGGCCCAAGGGCTTTACGAGCAGTACTTC	CASSSAGAQGLYEQYF
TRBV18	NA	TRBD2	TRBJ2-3	TGTGCCGGCTCACTTATAGCGGGAAGCACAGATACGCAGTATTTT	CAGSLIAGSTDTQYF